This paragraph covers one TCR beta chain sequence. Assay used: immunoSEQ multiplex PCR; TCRdb lists only in-frame clones, some missing. Altogether some 150,000 clones are present, approximately 83% being singletons, with the ten largest covering approximately 8.4%. The V and J ends lost 8 bases and 1 base respectively, with 14 bases between them. Germline CDR1 SNHLY, CDR2 FYNNEI. CDR3 length: 14 residues. This specimen comes from a study of blood T cell repertoires in COVID-19. This TCR was recovered from a man in his forties or fifties who had recovered from COVID-19. The sample consisted of PBMCs or T cells enriched from blood (not recorded which). The V call is TRBV2, the J call TRBJ1-1; D gene ambiguous. For the CDR3, the DNA is TGTGCCAGCGTTATTAGCTCGGGGAACACTGAAGCTTTCTTT. Translation: CASVISSGNTEAFF.